The rows below give T cell receptor beta chains drawn from one sample of a study of shared clonotypes between healthy human individuals. The repertoire was sequenced with immunoSEQ multiplex PCR; TCRdb's copy has only in-frame clones and lacks some. The table has about 770,000 clones, just under 75% seen once. Sequencing was carried out using memory CD4+ T cells sorted from blood. Receptors originate from a woman aged 25-40 years in good health. Both conserved end residues are part of each CDR3. Fields, in order: CDR3 protein, CDR3 DNA, J gene, clone size, V gene, D gene. The D gene is left open where the match is weak. The listing skips clone size in some rows; elsewhere it reads once, few, many or a size class.

CATSRGGGNRGFQDTQYF | TGTGCCACCAGCAGGGGTGGGGGGAACAGGGGCTTCCAAGATACGCAGTATTTT | TRBJ2-3 | - | TRBV15 | -
CASSLNSGAPLPLYF | TGTGCCAGCAGCTTAAACAGCGGGGCTCCCCTCCCCCTGTATTTT | TRBJ2-3 | - | TRBV7-3 | TRBD2
CAISDSLMSETQYF | TGTGCCATCAGTGACTCCTTGATGTCGGAGACCCAGTACTTC | TRBJ2-5 | - | TRBV10-3 | -
CASSFRTTSSEQYF | TGTGCCAGCAGCTTCCGGACGACCTCCTCCGAGCAGTACTTC | TRBJ2-7 | - | TRBV7-2 | -
CASSRTSGRARDTQYF | TGTGCCAGCAGTAGGACTAGCGGGAGGGCCCGCGATACGCAGTATTTT | TRBJ2-3 | - | TRBV27 | TRBD2
CSVPSGWADEQFF | TGCAGCGTTCCTAGCGGGTGGGCCGATGAGCAGTTCTTC | TRBJ2-1 | - | TRBV29-1 | TRBD2
CASSTGEVGMGEQYF | TGTGCCAGCAGCACGGGGGAGGTCGGAATGGGGGAGCAGTACTTC | TRBJ2-7 | - | TRBV7-7 | -
CASSYTISGGAYEQYF | TGTGCCAGCAGTTACACTATTAGCGGGGGAGCCTACGAGCAGTACTTC | TRBJ2-7 | - | TRBV28 | TRBD2
CASSARTSGRTYEQYF | TGTGCCAGTAGTGCCCGGACTAGCGGGAGAACCTACGAGCAGTACTTC | TRBJ2-7 | many | TRBV19 | TRBD2
CASSLGSDGYTF | TGCGCCAGCAGCTTGGGATCGGATGGCTACACCTTC | TRBJ1-2 | - | TRBV5-1 | -
CASSEWITPEAFF | TGTGCCAGCAGTGAATGGATCACGCCTGAAGCTTTCTTT | TRBJ1-1 | - | TRBV6-1 | -
CASSQAGGRAMDTQYF | TGTGCCAGCAGCCAAGCAGGCGGGAGGGCGATGGATACGCAGTATTTT | TRBJ2-3 | once | TRBV7-9 | TRBD2
CASSFPLYRQGRTYEQYF | TGTGCCAGCAGCTTCCCACTTTACCGACAGGGGCGGACCTACGAGCAGTACTTC | TRBJ2-7 | - | TRBV7-8 | TRBD1
CASSQERGKPLPQHF | TGTGCCAGCAGCCAAGAACGAGGCAAGCCATTGCCCCAGCATTTT | TRBJ1-5 | - | TRBV7-9 | -
CASSYSWASGSYEQYF | TGTGCCAGCAGTTACTCTTGGGCTAGCGGGAGCTACGAGCAGTACTTC | TRBJ2-7 | - | TRBV6-5 | TRBD2
CASIDRNTGELFF | TGTGCCAGTATAGACAGAAACACCGGGGAGCTGTTTTTT | TRBJ2-2 | - | TRBV28 | -
CAISRSGRVDEQYF | TGTGCCATCAGTAGGAGCGGGAGGGTCGACGAGCAGTACTTC | TRBJ2-7 | - | TRBV10-3 | TRBD2
CASSSGTLSTGELFF | TGTGCCAGCAGTTCCGGGACACTAAGCACCGGGGAGCTGTTTTTT | TRBJ2-2 | - | TRBV6-4 | -
CASSPLVIRNSGELFF | TGTGCCAGCTCACCTTTGGTCATAAGGAATTCCGGGGAGCTGTTTTTT | TRBJ2-2 | few | TRBV18 | -
CASSGRLAGIYNEQFF | TGTGCCAGCAGCGGAAGACTAGCGGGAATCTACAATGAGCAGTTCTTC | TRBJ2-1 | few | TRBV11-2 | TRBD2
CASSRRHQTGVGYTF | TGTGCCAGTAGTAGACGACATCAAACCGGGGTTGGCTACACCTTC | TRBJ1-2 | - | TRBV19 | -
CASQQGGYTGELFF | TGTGCCAGCCAACAGGGAGGGTACACCGGGGAGCTGTTTTTT | TRBJ2-2 | - | TRBV11-3 | -
CASSETSGRAHEQYF | TGTGCCAGTAGTGAGACTAGCGGGAGGGCCCACGAGCAGTACTTC | TRBJ2-7 | - | TRBV19 | TRBD2
CASTGPADGSYTF | TGTGCCAGCACCGGTCCAGCGGACGGTTCCTACACCTTC | TRBJ1-2 | - | TRBV9 | -
CSVQRRDPGVTNEKLFF | TGCAGCGTTCAAAGAAGGGACCCTGGGGTAACTAATGAAAAACTGTTTTTT | TRBJ1-4 | - | TRBV29-1 | -
CASSFGSSGPDTQYF | TGTGCCAGCAGCTTTGGGTCTAGCGGGCCAGATACGCAGTATTTT | TRBJ2-3 | - | TRBV5-6 | TRBD2
CASSRTGTSGITPQETQYF | TGCGCCAGCAGCAGGACCGGGACTAGCGGGATTACTCCGCAAGAGACCCAGTACTTC | TRBJ2-5 | - | TRBV5-1 | TRBD2
CASSLWTSGSGTGELFF | TGTGCCAGCAGTTTATGGACTAGCGGGAGTGGAACCGGGGAGCTGTTTTTT | TRBJ2-2 | - | TRBV28 | TRBD2
CASSPPDGYGYTF | TGTGCCAGCTCCCCCCCCGACGGCTATGGCTACACCTTC | TRBJ1-2 | - | TRBV18 | -
CASSLAQWRTGGDEAFF | TGTGCCAGCAGCTTAGCCCAATGGAGGACAGGGGGCGATGAAGCTTTCTTT | TRBJ1-1 | - | TRBV11-2 | TRBD1
CASSLNTRAGELFF | TGTGCCAGCAGTTTAAACACCCGGGCCGGGGAGCTGTTTTTT | TRBJ2-2 | once | TRBV27 | -
CASSWMTSGAYEQYF | TGTGCCAGCAGCTGGATGACTAGCGGAGCCTACGAGCAGTACTTC | TRBJ2-7 | few | TRBV7-9 | TRBD2
CASSSTSGSFIPYEQYF | TGTGCCAGCAGTTCTACTAGCGGGAGTTTCATCCCCTACGAGCAGTACTTC | TRBJ2-7 | - | TRBV28 | TRBD2
CAWRPTSVEQFF | TGTGCCTGGAGGCCGACTAGCGTTGAGCAGTTCTTC | TRBJ2-1 | few | TRBV30 | TRBD2
CASSPFLGEGSIYEQYF | TGTGCCAGCAGCCCATTCTTGGGGGAGGGCTCTATCTACGAGCAGTACTTC | TRBJ2-7 | - | TRBV7-9 | TRBD2
CASSYRREEQFF | TGTGCCAGCAGTTACCGACGGGAGGAGCAGTTCTTC | TRBJ2-1 | - | TRBV6-6 | -
CASSFRGGYNEQFF | TGTGCCAGCAGTTTTAGGGGCGGTTACAATGAGCAGTTCTTC | TRBJ2-1 | - | TRBV28 | -
CASSPISGSIGDNYEQYF | TGTGCCAGCAGTCCAATATCGGGGTCGATCGGGGACAACTACGAGCAGTACTTC | TRBJ2-7 | few | TRBV28 | -
CASSVATGYSGRLNEQFF | TGTGCCAGCAGCGTAGCTACGGGGTATAGCGGGAGGTTGAATGAGCAGTTCTTC | TRBJ2-1 | - | TRBV9 | TRBD2
CASSKDRVDTDTQYF | TGTGCCAGCAGCAAAGACAGGGTAGACACAGATACGCAGTATTTT | TRBJ2-3 | - | TRBV11-2 | TRBD1
CASSSTGGEAFF | TGTGCCAGCAGCTCGACTGGAGGTGAAGCTTTCTTT | TRBJ1-1 | once | TRBV7-3 | -
CASSIYTSADTQYF | TGTGCCAGCAGCATATACACTAGTGCAGATACGCAGTATTTT | TRBJ2-3 | - | TRBV11-2 | -
CASSLSSGRPRSTDTQYF | TGTGCCAGCAGCTTATCTAGCGGGAGGCCTAGGAGCACAGATACGCAGTATTTT | TRBJ2-3 | - | TRBV7-8 | TRBD2
CASSKYRDRGGPQHF | TGTGCCAGCAGCAAATACAGGGATCGGGGAGGGCCCCAGCATTTT | TRBJ1-5 | - | TRBV11-2 | -
CASSTNPAGEGETQYF | TGTGCCAGCAGCACGAATCCCGCGGGAGAGGGAGAGACCCAGTACTTC | TRBJ2-5 | - | TRBV7-2 | TRBD2
CASSVAGGTYEQYF | TGTGCCAGCAGCGTAGCGGGAGGGACCTACGAGCAGTACTTC | TRBJ2-7 | few | TRBV6-5 | TRBD2
CASAVGLAGGLMTGELFF | TGTGCCAGTGCCGTAGGACTAGCGGGAGGGCTTATGACCGGGGAGCTGTTTTTT | TRBJ2-2 | - | TRBV19 | TRBD2
CASSTGLAGGYEQYF | TGTGCCAGCAGCACGGGACTAGCGGGAGGCTACGAGCAGTACTTC | TRBJ2-7 | - | TRBV5-4 | TRBD2
CASSLDGTPYEQYF | TGTGCCAGCAGCTTAGATGGGACTCCTTACGAGCAGTACTTC | TRBJ2-7 | - | TRBV7-8 | -
CASSSAAPAEQYF | TGTGCCAGCAGCTCCGCGGCCCCGGCCGAGCAGTACTTC | TRBJ2-7 | - | TRBV28 | -
CASSLGTGLGEKLFF | TGCGCCAGCAGCTTGGGGACAGGGTTGGGTGAAAAACTGTTTTTT | TRBJ1-4 | many | TRBV5-1 | TRBD1
CASRLELGLADFYEQYF | TGTGCAAGTCGCTTAGAACTGGGACTAGCGGACTTCTACGAGCAGTACTTC | TRBJ2-7 | - | TRBV12-2 | -
CASSLGQGALGQYF | TGTGCCAGCAGCTTAGGACAGGGGGCGCTTGGTCAGTACTTC | TRBJ2-7 | - | TRBV5-4 | TRBD1
CAWSVGGFIAQYF | TGTGCCTGGAGTGTGGGAGGGTTTATCGCGCAGTACTTC | TRBJ2-7 | - | TRBV30 | TRBD2